A selection of T cell receptor beta chains follows, all from one sample in a study of T-cell reconstitution after alpha-beta-depleted transplantation in children. TCRdb independently ran MiXCR on the PCR reads; one entry per CDR3 protein. The sample comprises 490,000 or so distinct CDR3 sequences, under 15% of which are singletons, and over 5.5% rests with the top ten. The starting material was PBMCs from the stem cell graft donor, obtained from the stem cell graft. These receptors came from a human donor who donated a stem cell graft to a child with combined immunodeficiency. Both conserved end residues are part of each CDR3. The D gene is left open where the match is weak. A clone size is listed for some rows: how often the clone was seen (once, few, many), or a class if it is expanded.

size	V	D	J	DNA	CDR3
few	TRBV21-1	-	TRBJ2-7	TGTGCCAGCAGCAAAGCGCCTCGAAACTCACACGAGCAGTACTTC	CASSKAPRNSHEQYF
many	TRBV11-2	-	TRBJ1-3	TGTGCCAGCAGCTTTTTGGAAGCTGGAAACACCATATATTTT	CASSFLEAGNTIYF
few	TRBV5-5	-	TRBJ2-1	TGTGCCAGCAGCATTGGGGGCTTTGAGCAGTTCTTC	CASSIGGFEQFF
many	TRBV5-1	-	TRBJ2-5	TGCGCCAGCAGCTTCCGGGACGGACAAGAGACCCAGTACTTC	CASSFRDGQETQYF
many	TRBV20-1	-	TRBJ2-1	TGCAGTGCCAGAGCCGGGTGGGTGGCCGACAATGAGCAGTTCTTC	CSARAGWVADNEQFF
-	TRBV3-1	-	TRBJ1-1	TGTGCCAGCAGCCAATTAAATCGGGGGAACACTGAAGCTTTCTTT	CASSQLNRGNTEAFF
few	TRBV3-1	TRBD2	TRBJ2-5	TGTGCCAGCAGCCAAGACGGGGGAGGGCTGGAGACCCAGTACTTC	CASSQDGGGLETQYF
few	TRBV19	TRBD1	TRBJ1-6	TGTGCCAGTAGCCGGGACAGGGTTTCACCCCTCCACTTT	CASSRDRVSPLHF
-	TRBV24-1	TRBD2	TRBJ2-2	TGTGCCACCAGTGATTTGCTAAGCGGGACGAACACCGGGGAGCTGTTTTTT	CATSDLLSGTNTGELFF
many	TRBV27	TRBD1	TRBJ1-1	TGTGCCAGCCGGACAGGACTAGAAGCTTTCTTT	CASRTGLEAFF
-	TRBV7-3	-	TRBJ2-2	TGTGCCAGCAGCGTTACCGGGCCCCCAATTAGATTTTCCGGGGAGCTGTTTTTT	CASSVTGPPIRFSGELFF
-	TRBV6-2/TRBV6-3	-	TRBJ2-7	TGTGCCAGCAGTCCTATACAAGGGGTAACCTACGAGCAGTACTTC	CASSPIQGVTYEQYF
-	TRBV2	TRBD2	TRBJ2-7	TGTGCCAGCATTCTCCCGGGGGGTAGGGGAGAATACGAGCAGTACTTC	CASILPGGRGEYEQYF
few	TRBV28	TRBD2	TRBJ2-3	TGTGCCAGCAGTCTCTTCGGGACTAGCGGGGGGAGCACAGATACGCAGTATTTT	CASSLFGTSGGSTDTQYF
-	TRBV7-3	TRBD1	TRBJ1-2	TGTGCCAGCAGCTCCAGGGGGGATCTCGAAGCTGGCTACACCTTC	CASSSRGDLEAGYTF
-	TRBV11-1	-	TRBJ1-2	TGTGCCAGCAGCACGGGACGTGGGTCGGCCTTC	CASSTGRGSAF
many	TRBV29-1	TRBD1	TRBJ1-2	TGCAGCGTTGAAACGGGACAGGGTATCTCTGGCTACACCTTC	CSVETGQGISGYTF
few	TRBV6-2/TRBV6-3	-	TRBJ2-6	TGTGCCAGCAGTCCGTCCCCGGGTTCTGGGGCCAACGTCCTGACTTTC	CASSPSPGSGANVLTF
-	TRBV7-9	-	TRBJ2-2	TGTGCCAGCAGGGTACGCGTGTCCCCCGGGGAGCTGTTTTTT	CASRVRVSPGELFF
few	TRBV20-1	-	TRBJ2-7	TGCAGTGCTAGCTTCATCTTTCGGGGCCACTGCTACGAGCAGTACTTC	CSASFIFRGHCYEQYF
few	TRBV29-1	-	TRBJ2-1	TGCAGCGTTGAAGATGGTCGGGCATCGTCCTACAATGAGCAGTTCTTC	CSVEDGRASSYNEQFF
-	TRBV12-3/TRBV12-4	-	TRBJ2-3	TGTGCCAGCAGTTTAGCCTCAGGGCACACAGATACGCAGTATTTT	CASSLASGHTDTQYF
few	TRBV7-2	TRBD1	TRBJ2-7	TGTGCCAGCAGCTTAGCTGGTTCGGGGACAGGGGCCGAGCAGTACTTC	CASSLAGSGTGAEQYF
few	TRBV20-1	TRBD1	TRBJ2-7	TGCAGTGCTAGAGGGACAGGGGGCTTCTACGAGCAGTACTTC	CSARGTGGFYEQYF
few	TRBV5-1	TRBD1	TRBJ2-1	TGCGCCAGCAGCTTGTCTAAGAGGGACAGGGGCTACCTAAGCTCCTACAATGAGCAGTTCTTC	CASSLSKRDRGYLSSYNEQFF
-	TRBV9	TRBD2	TRBJ2-7	TGTGCCAGCAGCGAGGGGACTAGCGGGAGTCGCGAGCAGTACTTC	CASSEGTSGSREQYF
few	TRBV18	TRBD2	TRBJ2-7	TGTGCCAGCTCCCCCCGACTAGCTGATTCCTACGAGCAGTACTTC	CASSPRLADSYEQYF